Given below is one T cell receptor (beta chain) in context. The data derive from a study of blood T cell repertoires in COVID-19. Authors' analysis steps: Amplification of reference gene primers provided the estimated nucleated cell counts. TCRdb's table, derived via immunoSEQ multiplex PCR, lists solely in-frame clones and lacks some. The DNA was the basis for D and trimming; V, J and clone size are from that table. The profile covers about 150,000 clones, with roughly 80% appearing a single time and roughly 1.5% taken by the ten largest. Per the germline V gene, CDR1 is SQVTM and CDR2 is ANQGSEA. This CDR3 spans 15 amino acids. The ends were cut back, 5 bases at V and 5 bases at J, with 21 bases in the middle.

The V call is TRBV29-1, the J call TRBJ2-5; D perhaps matches TRBD1 (8 bases). Sequenced sample: peripheral blood. The clonotype comes from an elderly man with acute or convalescent COVID-19. The CDR3 DNA sequence: TGCAGCGTTCACATTGATGACAGGGGAGGGGAGACCCAGTACTTC. Its translation is CSVHIDDRGGETQYF.